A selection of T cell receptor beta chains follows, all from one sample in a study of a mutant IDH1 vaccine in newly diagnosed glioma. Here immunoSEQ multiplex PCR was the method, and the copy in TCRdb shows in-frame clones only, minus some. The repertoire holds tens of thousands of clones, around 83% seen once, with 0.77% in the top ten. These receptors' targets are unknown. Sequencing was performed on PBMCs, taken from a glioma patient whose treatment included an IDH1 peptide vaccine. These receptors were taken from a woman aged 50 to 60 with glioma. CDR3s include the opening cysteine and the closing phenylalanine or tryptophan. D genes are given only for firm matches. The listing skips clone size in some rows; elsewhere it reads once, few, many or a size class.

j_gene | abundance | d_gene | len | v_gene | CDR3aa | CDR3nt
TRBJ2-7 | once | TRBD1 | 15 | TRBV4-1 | CASSQLGQGRYEQYF | TGCGCCAGCAGCCAACTAGGACAGGGGAGATACGAGCAGTACTTC
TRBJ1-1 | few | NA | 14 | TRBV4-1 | CASSPHFGNTEAFF | TGCGCCAGCAGCCCTCATTTTGGGAACACTGAAGCTTTCTTT
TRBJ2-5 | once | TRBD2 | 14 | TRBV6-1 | CASSGLAGGQEQYF | TGTGCCAGCAGTGGACTAGCGGGAGGGCAAGAGCAGTACTTC
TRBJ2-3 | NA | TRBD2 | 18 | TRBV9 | CASSFSGRADRSTDTQYF | TGTGCCAGCAGCTTCAGCGGGAGGGCCGATCGCTCTACAGATACGCAGTATTTT
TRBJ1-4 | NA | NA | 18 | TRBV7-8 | CASSPYRVLGSTNEKLFF | TGTGCCAGCAGCCCATACAGGGTCCTAGGATCAACTAATGAAAAACTGTTTTTT
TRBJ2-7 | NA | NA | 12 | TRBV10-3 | CAISRSGYEQYF | TGTGCCATCAGCAGGTCGGGCTACGAGCAGTACTTC
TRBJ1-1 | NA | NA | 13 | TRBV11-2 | CASSLKYDTEAFF | TGTGCCAGCAGCTTGAAATATGACACTGAAGCTTTCTTT
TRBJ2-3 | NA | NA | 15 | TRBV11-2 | CASSLDATYTDTQYF | TGTGCCAGCAGCTTGGACGCCACGTACACAGATACGCAGTATTTT
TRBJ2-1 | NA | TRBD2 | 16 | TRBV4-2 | CASSQDGLAGGNEQFF | TGTGCCAGCAGCCAAGATGGACTAGCGGGAGGGAATGAGCAGTTCTTC
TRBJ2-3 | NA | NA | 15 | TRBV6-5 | CASRPGTTSTDTQYF | TGTGCCAGCAGGCCCGGGACAACTAGCACAGATACGCAGTATTTT
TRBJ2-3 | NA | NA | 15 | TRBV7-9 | CASSFTPGDEDTQYF | TGTGCCAGCAGCTTCACGCCCGGAGATGAAGATACGCAGTATTTT
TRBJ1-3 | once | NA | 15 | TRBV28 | CASSLSGFPGNTIYF | TGTGCCAGCAGTTTATCGGGGTTCCCTGGAAACACCATATATTTT
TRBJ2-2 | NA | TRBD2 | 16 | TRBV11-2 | CASSLGLAVPFGELFF | TGTGCCAGCAGCCTGGGACTAGCGGTCCCCTTCGGGGAGCTGTTTTTT
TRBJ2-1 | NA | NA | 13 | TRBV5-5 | CASSLAASHEQFF | TGTGCCAGCAGCTTGGCGGCTAGCCATGAGCAGTTCTTC
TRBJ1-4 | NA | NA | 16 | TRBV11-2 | CASSRGSRLSGEKLFF | TGTGCCAGCAGCCGAGGTTCACGACTTTCTGGTGAAAAACTGTTTTTT
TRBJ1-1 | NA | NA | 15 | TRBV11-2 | CASSLGGLMNTEAFF | TGTGCCAGCAGCTTAGGGGGGTTGATGAACACTGAAGCTTTCTTT
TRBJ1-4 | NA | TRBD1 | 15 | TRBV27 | CASSPGQGGSEKLFF | TGTGCCAGCAGTCCAGGACAGGGGGGGAGCGAAAAACTGTTTTTT
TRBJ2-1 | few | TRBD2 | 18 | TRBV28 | CASSLGLGTSPPYNEQFF | TGTGCCAGCAGTTTAGGTCTAGGGACTAGCCCACCCTACAATGAGCAGTTCTTC
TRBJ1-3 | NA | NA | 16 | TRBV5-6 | CASSLGPGASGNTIYF | TGTGCCAGCAGTCTGGGGCCGGGGGCCTCTGGAAACACCATATATTTT
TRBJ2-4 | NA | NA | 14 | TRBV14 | CASSQGVAKNIQYF | TGTGCCAGCAGCCAAGGGGTAGCCAAGAACATTCAGTACTTC
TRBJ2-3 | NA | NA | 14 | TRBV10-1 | CASSSTQVADTQYF | TGCGCCAGCAGTTCAACCCAGGTGGCAGATACGCAGTATTTT
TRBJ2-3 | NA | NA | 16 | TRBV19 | CASSIMGGTGTDTQYF | TGTGCCAGTAGTATTATGGGCGGGACTGGCACAGATACGCAGTATTTT
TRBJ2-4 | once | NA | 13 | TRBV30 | CAWRGVAKNIQYF | TGTGCCTGGAGGGGGGTCGCCAAAAACATTCAGTACTTC
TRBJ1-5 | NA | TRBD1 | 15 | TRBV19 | CASMAGQGGNQPQHF | TGTGCCAGTATGGCGGGACAGGGAGGCAATCAGCCCCAGCATTTT
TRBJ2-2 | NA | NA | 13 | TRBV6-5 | CASRRLSNGELFF | TGTGCCAGCAGACGACTCTCGAACGGGGAGCTGTTTTTT
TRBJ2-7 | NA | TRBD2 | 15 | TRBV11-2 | CASSLVAGGDYEQYF | TGTGCCAGCAGCTTAGTAGCGGGTGGCGACTACGAGCAGTACTTC
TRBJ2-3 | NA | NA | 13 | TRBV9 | CASQGRGYDTQYF | TGTGCCTCCCAGGGGAGGGGGTATGATACGCAGTATTTT
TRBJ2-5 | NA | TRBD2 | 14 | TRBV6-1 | CASRTSGYQETQYF | TGTGCCAGCCGGACTAGCGGGTACCAAGAGACCCAGTACTTC
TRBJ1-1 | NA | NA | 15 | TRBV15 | CATSRDRAANTEAFF | TGTGCCACCAGCAGAGATCGGGCGGCGAACACTGAAGCTTTCTTT
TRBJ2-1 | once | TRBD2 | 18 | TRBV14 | CASSQDARWGRVYNEQFF | TGTGCCAGCAGCCAAGACGCGCGTTGGGGGAGGGTATACAATGAGCAGTTCTTC
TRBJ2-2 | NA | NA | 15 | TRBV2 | CASKRDSHVVGELFF | TGTGCCAGCAAACGGGACTCCCACGTAGTCGGGGAGCTGTTTTTT
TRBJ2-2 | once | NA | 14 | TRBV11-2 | CASSPDYNTGELFF | TGTGCCAGCAGCCCGGATTACAACACCGGGGAGCTGTTTTTT
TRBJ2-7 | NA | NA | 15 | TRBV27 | CASSLSQGGLYEQYF | TGTGCCAGCAGTTTATCCCAGGGTGGGTTGTACGAGCAGTACTTC
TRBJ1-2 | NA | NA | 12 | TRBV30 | CAWSPRTRGYTF | TGTGCCTGGAGTCCACGTACGCGTGGCTACACCTTC
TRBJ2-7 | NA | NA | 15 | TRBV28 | CASSLVGQLTYEQYF | TGTGCCAGCAGTTTAGTGGGGCAGCTAACCTACGAGCAGTACTTC
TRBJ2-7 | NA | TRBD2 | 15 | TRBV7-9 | CASSWTSGRNYEQYF | TGTGCCAGCAGCTGGACTAGCGGGAGGAATTACGAGCAGTACTTC
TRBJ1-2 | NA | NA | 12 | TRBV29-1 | CSVVTVDYGYTF | TGCAGCGTGGTGACCGTGGACTATGGCTACACCTTC
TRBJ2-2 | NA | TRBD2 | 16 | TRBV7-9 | CASSLGLAGPTGELFF | TGTGCCAGCAGCTTAGGACTAGCGGGTCCCACCGGGGAGCTGTTTTTT
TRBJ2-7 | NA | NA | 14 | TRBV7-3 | CASSAGTDSYEQYF | TGTGCCAGCAGCGCGGGGACAGATTCTTACGAGCAGTACTTC
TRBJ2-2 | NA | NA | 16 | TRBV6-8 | CASDDGGRGDTGELFF | TGTGCCAGCGACGACGGAGGGAGAGGGGACACCGGGGAGCTGTTTTTT
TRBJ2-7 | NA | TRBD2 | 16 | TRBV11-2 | CASSSYSGTGGPEQYF | TGTGCCAGCAGCTCATATAGCGGGACGGGGGGGCCCGAGCAGTACTTC
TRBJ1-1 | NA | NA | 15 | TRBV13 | CASSPSGFMNTEAFF | TGTGCCAGCAGCCCTTCTGGGTTTATGAACACTGAAGCTTTCTTT
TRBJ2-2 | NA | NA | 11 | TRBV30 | CAWSVVGELFF | TGTGCCTGGAGTGTTGTGGGGGAGCTGTTTTTT
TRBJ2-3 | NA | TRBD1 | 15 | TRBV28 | CASEEQGAGADTQYF | TGTGCCAGCGAAGAACAGGGGGCTGGCGCAGATACGCAGTATTTT
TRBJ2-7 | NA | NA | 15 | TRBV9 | CASSGGIGTSYEQYF | TGTGCCAGCAGCGGCGGGATCGGGACTTCCTACGAGCAGTACTTC
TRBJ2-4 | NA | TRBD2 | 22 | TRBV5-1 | CPSSINRRGAGRETPTKNIQYF | TGCCCCAGCAGCATCAATCGGCGGGGGGCAGGGCGGGAGACCCCGACCAAAAACATTCAGTACTTC
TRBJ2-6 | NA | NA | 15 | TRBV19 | CASSDSGSGANVLTF | TGTGCCAGTAGTGACTCCGGGTCTGGGGCCAACGTCCTGACTTTC
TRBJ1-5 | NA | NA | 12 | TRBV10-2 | CASGGSNQPQHF | TGCGCCAGCGGCGGAAGCAATCAGCCCCAGCATTTT
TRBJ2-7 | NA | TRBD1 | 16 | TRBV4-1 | CASSQGAGGITYEQYF | TGCGCCAGCAGCCAGGGTGCAGGGGGTATCACCTACGAGCAGTACTTC
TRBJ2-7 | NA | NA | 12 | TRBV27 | CASSTRADEQYF | TGTGCCAGCAGTACCAGGGCTGACGAGCAGTACTTC
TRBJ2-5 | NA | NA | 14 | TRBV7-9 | CASSLVRYQETQYF | TGTGCCAGCAGCTTAGTACGGTACCAAGAGACCCAGTACTTC
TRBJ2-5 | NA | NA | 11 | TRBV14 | CASSQVETQYF | TGTGCCAGCAGCCAAGTAGAGACCCAGTACTTC
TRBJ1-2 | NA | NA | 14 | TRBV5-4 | CASSFTSDNYGYTF | TGTGCCAGCAGCTTTACGAGTGATAACTATGGCTACACCTTC
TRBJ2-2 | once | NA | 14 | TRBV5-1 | CASSLAGATGELFF | TGCGCCAGCAGCTTGGCCGGGGCGACCGGGGAGCTGTTTTTT
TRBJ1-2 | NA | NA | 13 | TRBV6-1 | CASSEALLYGYTF | TGTGCCAGCAGTGAAGCGCTTCTGTATGGCTACACCTTC
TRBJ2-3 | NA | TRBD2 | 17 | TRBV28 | CASSFGLAGGPGDTQYF | TGTGCCAGCAGTTTTGGGCTAGCGGGAGGGCCAGGTGATACGCAGTATTTT
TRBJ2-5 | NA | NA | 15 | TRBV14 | CASSQGFWTAETQYF | TGTGCCAGCAGCCAAGGATTTTGGACAGCGGAGACCCAGTACTTC
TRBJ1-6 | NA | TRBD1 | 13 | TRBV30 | CAWTGTGASPLHF | TGTGCCTGGACCGGGACAGGGGCTTCACCCCTCCACTTT
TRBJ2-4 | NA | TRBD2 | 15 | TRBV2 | CASKATSGRSGIQYF | TGTGCCAGCAAGGCGACTAGCGGGAGGAGTGGCATTCAGTACTTC